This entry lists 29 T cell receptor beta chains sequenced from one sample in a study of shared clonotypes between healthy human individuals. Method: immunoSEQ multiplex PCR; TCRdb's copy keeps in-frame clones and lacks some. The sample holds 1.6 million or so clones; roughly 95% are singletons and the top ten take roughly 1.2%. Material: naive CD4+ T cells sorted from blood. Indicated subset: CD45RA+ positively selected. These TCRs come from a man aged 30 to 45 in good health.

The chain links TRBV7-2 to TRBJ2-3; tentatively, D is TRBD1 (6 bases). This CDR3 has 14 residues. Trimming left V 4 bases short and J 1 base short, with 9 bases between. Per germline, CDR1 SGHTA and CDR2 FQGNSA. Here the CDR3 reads CASSSRQGTDTQYF. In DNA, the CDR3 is TGTGCCAGCAGCTCCCGACAGGGCACAGATACGCAGTATTTT. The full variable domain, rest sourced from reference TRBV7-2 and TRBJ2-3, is GAGVSQSPSNKVTEKGKDVELRCDPISGHTALYWYRQSLGQGLEFLIYFQGNSAPDKSGLPSDRFSAERTGGSVSTLTIQRTQQEDSAVYLCASSSRQGTDTQYFGPGTRLTVL.

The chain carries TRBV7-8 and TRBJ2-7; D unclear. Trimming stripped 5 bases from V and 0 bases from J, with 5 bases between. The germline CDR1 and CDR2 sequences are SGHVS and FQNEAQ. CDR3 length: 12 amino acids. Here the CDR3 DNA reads TGTGCCAGCAGCGCTAGCTCCTACGAGCAGTACTTC. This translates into CASSASSYEQYF.

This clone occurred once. The CDR3 spells CASSLVAGLGETQYF. Here the CDR3 DNA reads TGCGCCAGCAGCTTGGTTGCGGGGTTGGGAGAGACCCAGTACTTC. The genes are TRBV5-1 and TRBJ2-5; D might be TRBD2 (6 bases). The V and J ends lost 0 bases and 4 bases respectively, with 13 bases between them. CDR1 is SGHRS and CDR2 is YFSETQ in the germline V gene. This CDR3 contains 15 residues.

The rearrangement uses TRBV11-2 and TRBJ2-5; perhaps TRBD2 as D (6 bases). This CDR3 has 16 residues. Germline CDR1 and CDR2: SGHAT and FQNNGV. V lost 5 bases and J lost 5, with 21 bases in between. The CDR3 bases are TGTGCCAGCAGCACATCCTGGGGTTGGGGGGAGGAGACCCAGTACTTC. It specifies CASSTSWGWGEETQYF.

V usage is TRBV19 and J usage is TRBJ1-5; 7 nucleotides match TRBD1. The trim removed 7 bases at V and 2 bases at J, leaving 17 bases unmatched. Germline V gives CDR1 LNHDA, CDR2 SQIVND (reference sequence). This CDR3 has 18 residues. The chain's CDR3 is CASIPQGGLRLGNQPQHF. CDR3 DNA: TGTGCCAGTATTCCCCAGGGGGGTTTGAGGTTGGGCAATCAGCCCCAGCATTTT.

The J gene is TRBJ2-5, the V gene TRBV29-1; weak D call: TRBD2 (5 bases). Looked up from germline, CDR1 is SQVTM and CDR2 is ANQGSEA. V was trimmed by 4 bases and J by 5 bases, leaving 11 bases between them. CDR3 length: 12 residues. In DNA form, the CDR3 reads TGCAGCGTTGGTTACCGCGGGGAGACCCAGTACTTC. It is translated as CSVGYRGETQYF.

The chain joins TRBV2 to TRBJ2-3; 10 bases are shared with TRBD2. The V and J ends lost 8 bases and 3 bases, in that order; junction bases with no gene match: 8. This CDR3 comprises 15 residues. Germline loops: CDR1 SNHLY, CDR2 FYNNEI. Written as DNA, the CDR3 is TGTGCCAGCTACGCTAATAGCGGGGGGACAGATACGCAGTATTTT. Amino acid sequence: CASYANSGGTDTQYF.

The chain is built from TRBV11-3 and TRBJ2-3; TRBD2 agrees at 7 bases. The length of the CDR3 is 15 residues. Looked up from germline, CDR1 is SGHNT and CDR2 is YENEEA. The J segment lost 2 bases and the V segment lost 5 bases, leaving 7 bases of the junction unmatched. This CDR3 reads CASSVGGTLTDTQYF. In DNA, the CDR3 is TGTGCCAGCAGCGTGGGGGGGACTCTCACAGATACGCAGTATTTT.

CDR3 in amino acids: CASSLSPGSSYTF. The CDR3 DNA reads TGTGCCAGCAGTTTATCGCCCGGGTCGAGCTACACCTTC. The chain carries TRBV27 and TRBJ1-2; D is ambiguous. Trimming cost V 0 bases and J 9 bases, with 11 bases left between them. The length of the CDR3 is 13 residues. CDR1 MNHEY and CDR2 SMNVEV come from the germline V gene (reference sequence).

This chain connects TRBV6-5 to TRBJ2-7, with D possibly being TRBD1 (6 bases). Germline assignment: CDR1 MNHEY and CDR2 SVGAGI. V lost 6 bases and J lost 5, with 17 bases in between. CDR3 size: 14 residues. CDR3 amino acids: CASRTGQQAHEQYF. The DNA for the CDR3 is TGTGCCAGCAGAACGGGACAACAAGCCCACGAGCAGTACTTC.

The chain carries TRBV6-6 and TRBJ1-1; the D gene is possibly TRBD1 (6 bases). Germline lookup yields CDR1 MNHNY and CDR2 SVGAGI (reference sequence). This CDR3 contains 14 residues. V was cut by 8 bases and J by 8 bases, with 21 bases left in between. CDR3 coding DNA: TGTGCCAGCTCTTTGACAATTGGGGGCGGGGAAGCTTTCTTT. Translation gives CASSLTIGGGEAFF.

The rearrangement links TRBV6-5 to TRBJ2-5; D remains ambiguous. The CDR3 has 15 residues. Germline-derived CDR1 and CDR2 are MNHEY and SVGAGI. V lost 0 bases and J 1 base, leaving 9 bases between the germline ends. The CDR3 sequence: CASSYSILTQETQYF. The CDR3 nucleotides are TGTGCCAGCAGTTACTCGATTCTGACCCAAGAGACCCAGTACTTC.

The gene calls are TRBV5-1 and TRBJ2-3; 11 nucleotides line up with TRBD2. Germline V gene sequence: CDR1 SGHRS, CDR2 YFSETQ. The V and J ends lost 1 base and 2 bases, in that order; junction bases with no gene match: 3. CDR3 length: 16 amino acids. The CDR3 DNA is TGCGCCAGCAGCTTGCCGGGACTAGCGGTCACAGATACGCAGTATTTT. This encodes CASSLPGLAVTDTQYF.

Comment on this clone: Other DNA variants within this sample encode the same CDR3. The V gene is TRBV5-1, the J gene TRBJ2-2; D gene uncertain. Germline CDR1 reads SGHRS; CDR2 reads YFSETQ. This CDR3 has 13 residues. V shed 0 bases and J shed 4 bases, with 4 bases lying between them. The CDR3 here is CASSLVGTGELFF. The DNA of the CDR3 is TGCGCCAGCAGCTTGGTCGGCACCGGGGAGCTGTTTTTT.

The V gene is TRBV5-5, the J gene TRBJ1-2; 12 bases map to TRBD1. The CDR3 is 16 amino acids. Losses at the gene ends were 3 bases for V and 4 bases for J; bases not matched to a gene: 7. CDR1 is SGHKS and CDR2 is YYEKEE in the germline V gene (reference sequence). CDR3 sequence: CASSSLGQGAGYGYTF. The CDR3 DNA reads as TGTGCCAGCAGCTCACTGGGACAGGGGGCAGGCTATGGCTACACCTTC.

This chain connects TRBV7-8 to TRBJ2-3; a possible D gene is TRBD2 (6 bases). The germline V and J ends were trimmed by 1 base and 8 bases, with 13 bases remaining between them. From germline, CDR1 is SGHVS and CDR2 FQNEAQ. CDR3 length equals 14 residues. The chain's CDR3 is CASSLVRGGGTQYF. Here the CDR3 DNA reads TGTGCCAGCAGCTTAGTTCGGGGAGGCGGTACGCAGTATTTT.

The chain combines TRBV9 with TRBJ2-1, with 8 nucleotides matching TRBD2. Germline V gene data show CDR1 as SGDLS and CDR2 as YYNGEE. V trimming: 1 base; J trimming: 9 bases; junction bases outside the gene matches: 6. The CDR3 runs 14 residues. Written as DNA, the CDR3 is TGTGCCAGCAGCGTACGGGGACTAGGTAGTGAGCAGTTCTTC. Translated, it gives CASSVRGLGSEQFF. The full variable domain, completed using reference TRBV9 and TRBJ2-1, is DSGVTQTPKHLITATGQRVTLRCSPRSGDLSVYWYQQSLDQGLQFLIQYYNGEERAKGNILERFSAQQFPDLHSELNLSSLELGDSALYFCASSVRGLGSEQFFGPGTRLTVL.

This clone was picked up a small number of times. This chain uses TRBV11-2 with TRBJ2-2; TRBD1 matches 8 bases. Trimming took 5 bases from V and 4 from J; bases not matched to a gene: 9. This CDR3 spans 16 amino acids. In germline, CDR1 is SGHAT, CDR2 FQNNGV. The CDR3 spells CASSIGQGSGTGELFF. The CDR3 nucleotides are TGTGCCAGCAGCATTGGACAGGGTTCGGGCACCGGGGAGCTGTTTTTT.

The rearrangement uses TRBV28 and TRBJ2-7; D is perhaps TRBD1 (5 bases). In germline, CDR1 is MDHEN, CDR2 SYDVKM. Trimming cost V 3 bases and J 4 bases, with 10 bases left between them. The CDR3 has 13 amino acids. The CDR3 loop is CASSFLGVYEQYF. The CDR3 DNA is TGTGCCAGCAGTTTCTTAGGGGTATACGAGCAGTACTTC.

CDR3 protein: CASSSPGQGVWGGPNYGYTF. The DNA of the CDR3 is TGCGCCAGCAGCTCACCGGGACAGGGCGTTTGGGGTGGACCTAACTATGGCTACACCTTC. The chain uses TRBV10-1 and TRBJ1-2; 9 bases agree with TRBD1. The CDR3 has 20 residues. The germline CDR1 and CDR2 sequences are WNHNN and SYGVQD (reference sequence). With V trimmed by 6 bases and J by 0 bases, 20 bases remained unmatched.

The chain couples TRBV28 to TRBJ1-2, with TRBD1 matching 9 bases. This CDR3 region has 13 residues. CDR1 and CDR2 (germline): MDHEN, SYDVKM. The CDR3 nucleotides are TGTGCTCTCGGGACAGGGATGACATTTGGCTACACCTTC. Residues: CALGTGMTFGYTF.

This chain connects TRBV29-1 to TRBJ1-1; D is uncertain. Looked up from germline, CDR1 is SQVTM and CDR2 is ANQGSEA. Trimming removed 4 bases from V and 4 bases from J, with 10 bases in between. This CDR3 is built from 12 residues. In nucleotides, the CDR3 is TGCAGCGTTGTCGTGACCCCCACTGAAGCTTTCTTT. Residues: CSVVVTPTEAFF.

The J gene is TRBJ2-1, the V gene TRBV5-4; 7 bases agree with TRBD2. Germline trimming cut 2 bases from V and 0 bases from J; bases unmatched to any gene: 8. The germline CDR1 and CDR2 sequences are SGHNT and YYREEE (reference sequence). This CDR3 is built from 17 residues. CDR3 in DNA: TGTGCCAGCAGCTTTCTTCCTAGCGGTCACTCCTACAATGAGCAGTTCTTC. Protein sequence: CASSFLPSGHSYNEQFF.

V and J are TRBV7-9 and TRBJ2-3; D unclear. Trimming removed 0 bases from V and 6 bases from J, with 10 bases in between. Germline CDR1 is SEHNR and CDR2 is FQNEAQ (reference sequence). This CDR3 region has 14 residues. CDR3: CASSLASRLDTQYF. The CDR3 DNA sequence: TGTGCCAGCAGCTTAGCCTCCCGCCTGGATACGCAGTATTTT.

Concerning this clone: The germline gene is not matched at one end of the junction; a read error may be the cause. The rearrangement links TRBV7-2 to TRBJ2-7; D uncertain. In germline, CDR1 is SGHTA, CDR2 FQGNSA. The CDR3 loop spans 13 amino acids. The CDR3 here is CASSLEGTRRLGF. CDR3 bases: TGTGCCAGCAGCTTAGAGGGAACAAGGAGACTCGGCTTC.

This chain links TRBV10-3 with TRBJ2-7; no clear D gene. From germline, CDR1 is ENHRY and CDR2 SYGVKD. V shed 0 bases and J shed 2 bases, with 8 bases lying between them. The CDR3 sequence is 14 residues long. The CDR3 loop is CAISESKRAYEQYF. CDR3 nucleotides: TGTGCCATCAGTGAGTCAAAGCGCGCCTACGAGCAGTACTTC.

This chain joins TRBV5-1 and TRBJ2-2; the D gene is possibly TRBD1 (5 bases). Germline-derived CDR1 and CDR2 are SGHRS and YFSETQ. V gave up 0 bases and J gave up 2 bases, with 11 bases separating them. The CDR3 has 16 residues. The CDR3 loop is CASSLARGHNTGELFF. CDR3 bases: TGCGCCAGCAGCTTGGCCCGAGGACATAACACCGGGGAGCTGTTTTTT.

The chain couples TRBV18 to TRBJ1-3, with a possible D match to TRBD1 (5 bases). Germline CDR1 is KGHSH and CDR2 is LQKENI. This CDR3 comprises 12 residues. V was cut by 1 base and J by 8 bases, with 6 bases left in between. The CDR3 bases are TGTGCCAGCTCACCACAGGGACACACCATATATTTT. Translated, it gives CASSPQGHTIYF.

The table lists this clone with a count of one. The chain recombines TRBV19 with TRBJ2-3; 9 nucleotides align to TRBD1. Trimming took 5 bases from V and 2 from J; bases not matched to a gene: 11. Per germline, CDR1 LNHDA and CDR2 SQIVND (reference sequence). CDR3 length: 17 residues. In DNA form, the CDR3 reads TGTGCCAGTAGTCCCTACCAAGACAGGGGGTTCACAGATACGCAGTATTTT. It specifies CASSPYQDRGFTDTQYF.